In its sample, the clone carrying this TCR beta chain was seen a few times. Its antigen is as yet unknown. The data were obtained in a study of cytomegalovirus exposure and HLA in healthy donors. In the study overall: An earlier analysis found 100 million or so unique TCR beta sequences from 150 million to 200 million T cells.

The V gene lost 4 bases and the J gene lost 0 bases, with 10 bases spanning the gap. This CDR3 comprises 15 residues. Germline assignment: CDR1 SGHTA and CDR2 FQGNSA. Study observations and caveats: In an earlier analysis, productive rearrangement rates for most beta V segments clustered near 87% or 30%. An analysis was carried out later, and it reportedly showed fewer N-insertions in an Asian-associated ancestry cluster than the approximately 660-donor mean. Most TCR sequences were rare, but some public TCRs occurred in many donors.

Both 60 Vbeta primers and 13 Jbeta primers went into the PCR. TCRdb's table, derived via immunoSEQ multiplex PCR, lists solely in-frame clones and lacks some. The top ten clones hold around 3% of a sample with 130,000 to 150,000 clones, nearly 80% of them seen once. The clonotype was recovered from a man aged 40-55 years in good health and CMV-seropositive. The specimen was PBMCs. This chain connects TRBV7-2 to TRBJ1-5; D may be TRBD1 (6 bases). The CDR3 coding sequence is TGTGCCAGCAGCTCCCGGGACACTAGCAATCAGCCCCAGCATTTT. Its protein is CASSSRDTSNQPQHF.